This T cell receptor beta chain was found in a study of response to subunit inactivated influenza vaccine. Broader study findings: T cells newly recruited by each seasonal influenza vaccination are few, the authors suggested.

TCRdb fed the RT-PCR reads into MiXCR, producing one record per CDR3 protein. Among 650,000 to 800,000 distinct CDR3 sequences listed, over 11% were seen once. For this clonotype: Its target is not known.

This CDR3 has 14 residues. Trimming took 2 bases from V and 3 from J; bases not matched to a gene: 2. The V gene's germline CDR1 is SGHRS and CDR2 YFSETQ. V usage is TRBV5-1 and J usage is TRBJ2-7; 10 nucleotides align to TRBD2. This specimen was PBMCs from blood, taken roughly 15 days before vaccination. The TCR originated in a man aged 50 or older who received an inactivated influenza vaccine. The CDR3 is CASSLKREGYEQYF. The CDR3 DNA sequence: TGCGCCAGCAGCTTAAAGCGGGAGGGCTACGAGCAGTACTTC.